The 12 T cell receptor beta chains listed next were all sequenced from one sample in a study of T cell responses to AZD1222 COVID-19 vaccine. Data came from immunoSEQ multiplex PCR; TCRdb stores just in-frame clones and leaves some out. The table includes about 180,000 clones, around 90% detected once. This material consisted of peripheral blood, taken 28 days after the second AZD1222 dose. The receptors originated from an adult who received the AZD1222 COVID-19 vaccine.

V and J are TRBV28 and TRBJ1-3, with D maybe TRBD1 (5 bases). Trimming removed 6 bases at V and 1 base at J, with 10 bases between. This CDR3 is 14 amino acids long. The germline CDR1 and CDR2 sequences are MDHEN and SYDVKM. CDR3 sequence (DNA): TGTGCCAGCAGCCCCTGGGGGTCTGGAAACACCATATATTTT. Its protein product is CASSPWGSGNTIYF.

The chain links TRBV4-2 to TRBJ2-2; 9 bases align to TRBD2. V was clipped by 4 bases and J by 5 bases; unmatched bases: 8. Germline assignment: CDR1 LGHNA and CDR2 YNFKEQ. The CDR3 extends over 16 amino acids. Here the CDR3 DNA reads TGTGCCAGCAGCCCAAGCGGGACTAGCTTTACCGGGGAGCTGTTTTTT. It translates to CASSPSGTSFTGELFF.

The sample holds one count of this clone. The CDR3 sequence: CASSYGLASSYEQYF. The CDR3, as DNA: TGTGCCAGCAGTTACGGACTAGCGAGCTCCTACGAGCAGTACTTC. This rearrangement joins TRBV6-5 to TRBJ2-7; TRBD2 matches at 9 bases. The junction had 2 bases not matched to a gene; V was cut back by 2 bases and J by 0 bases. Germline V gives CDR1 MNHEY, CDR2 SVGAGI. The CDR3 totals 15 residues.

The chain employs TRBV11-3 and TRBJ2-1; D might be TRBD2 (5 bases). The V end was cut by 3 bases, the J end by 5 bases, with 11 bases between. In germline, CDR1 is SGHNT, CDR2 YENEEA. This CDR3 is built from 14 residues. The CDR3 sequence: CASSFREFHNEQFF. The CDR3, as DNA: TGTGCCAGCAGCTTTAGGGAGTTCCACAATGAGCAGTTCTTC.

The rearrangement uses TRBV20-1 and TRBJ2-5; the D is unclear. Trimming pared 5 bases from V and 5 bases from J, leaving 9 bases between. In germline, CDR1 is DFQATT, CDR2 SNEGSKA (reference sequence). The CDR3 has 11 residues. DNA of the CDR3: TGCAGTGCTCTACGTGGGGAGACCCAGTACTTC. This gives the protein CSALRGETQYF.

Notes on this clone: Other DNA variants within this sample encode the same CDR3. The chain uses TRBV7-9 and TRBJ1-6, with D unclear. V was pared by 3 bases and J by 0 bases, with 9 bases between. The CDR3 runs to 16 residues. CDR1 SEHNR and CDR2 FQNEAQ come from the germline V gene (reference sequence). Here the CDR3 reads CASSFSGSSYNSPLHF. CDR3 in DNA: TGTGCCAGCAGCTTCTCCGGGAGCTCCTATAATTCACCCCTCCACTTT.

This rearrangement joins TRBV15 to TRBJ2-7; TRBD2 might be the D (5 bases). The germline V gene encodes CDR1 LNHNV and CDR2 YYDKDF (reference sequence). The CDR3 sequence is 12 residues long. The germline V and J ends were trimmed by 0 bases and 9 bases, with 9 bases remaining between them. CDR3 region: CATSRDDRGQYF. CDR3 in DNA: TGTGCCACCAGCAGAGACGACCGGGGGCAGTACTTC. Based on the CDR3 plus reference TRBV15 and TRBJ2-7, the full variable domain is DAMVIQNPRYQVTQFGKPVTLSCSQTLNHNVMYWYQQKSSQAPKLLFHYYDKDFNNEADTPDNFQSRRPNTSFCFLDIRSPGLGDTAMYLCATSRDDRGQYFGPGTRLTVT.

This clone has a single count. The rearrangement links TRBV5-1 to TRBJ2-1; D gene ambiguous. Trimming took off 2 bases at V and 1 base at J, with 7 bases between the two ends. Germline CDR1 and CDR2: SGHRS and YFSETQ. CDR3 length equals 14 residues. The CDR3 here is CASSLTVSYNEQFF. CDR3 DNA: TGCGCCAGCAGCTTAACGGTTTCCTACAATGAGCAGTTCTTC.

The chain uses TRBV2 and TRBJ1-5; D gene ambiguous. Germline CDR1 is SNHLY and CDR2 is FYNNEI. The germline V and J ends were trimmed by 4 bases and 7 bases, with 11 bases remaining between them. This CDR3 is 13 amino acids long. As DNA, the CDR3 is TGTGCCAGCAGTGGGGGAGAGGGCCAGCCCCAGCATTTT. It translates to CASSGGEGQPQHF.

The chain recombines TRBV30 with TRBJ2-7; D gene unclear. The CDR3 has 13 residues. Trimming stripped 8 bases from V and 2 bases from J, with 16 bases between. Germline V lookup: CDR1 GTSNPN, CDR2 SVGIG (reference sequence). CDR3 protein: CALQSGPPYEQYF. DNA for the CDR3: TGTGCCCTCCAGTCCGGCCCTCCCTACGAGCAGTACTTC.

This rearrangement joins TRBV10-3 to TRBJ1-1; D unresolved. The CDR3 is made up of 14 amino acids. Germline lookup yields CDR1 ENHRY and CDR2 SYGVKD. Trimming removed 3 bases from V and 5 bases from J, with 13 bases in between. CDR3 DNA sequence: TGTGCCATCAGTGAAATGGGTGGAGGGACTGAAGCTTTCTTT. As protein: CAISEMGGGTEAFF.

The V gene is TRBV4-2, the J gene TRBJ2-5, with 8 bases identical to TRBD1. The CDR3 is 14 amino acids. V shed 3 bases and J 1 base; nucleotides not matched to a gene: 1. CDR1 and CDR2 (germline): LGHNA, YNFKEQ. CDR3 sequence: CASSHGTGQETQYF. The CDR3 DNA reads as TGTGCCAGCAGCCACGGGACAGGCCAAGAGACCCAGTACTTC.